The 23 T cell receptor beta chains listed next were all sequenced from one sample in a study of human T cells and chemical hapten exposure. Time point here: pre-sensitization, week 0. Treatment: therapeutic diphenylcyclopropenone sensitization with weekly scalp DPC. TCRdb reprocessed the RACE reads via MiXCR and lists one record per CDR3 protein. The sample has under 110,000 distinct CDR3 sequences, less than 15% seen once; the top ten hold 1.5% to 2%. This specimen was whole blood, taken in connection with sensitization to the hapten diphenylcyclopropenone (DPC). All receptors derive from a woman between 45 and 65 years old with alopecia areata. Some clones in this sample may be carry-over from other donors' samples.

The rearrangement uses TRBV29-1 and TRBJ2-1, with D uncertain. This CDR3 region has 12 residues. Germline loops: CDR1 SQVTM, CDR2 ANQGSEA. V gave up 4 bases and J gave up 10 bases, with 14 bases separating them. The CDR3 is CSVAASREEQFF. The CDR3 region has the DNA TGCAGCGTTGCCGCATCAAGGGAAGAGCAGTTCTTC.

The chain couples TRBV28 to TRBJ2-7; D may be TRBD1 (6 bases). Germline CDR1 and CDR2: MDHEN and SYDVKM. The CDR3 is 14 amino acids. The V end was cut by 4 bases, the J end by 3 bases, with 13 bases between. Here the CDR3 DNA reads TGTGCCAGCAGTTCCGGACAGCCAGTCTACGAGCAGTACTTC. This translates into CASSSGQPVYEQYF.

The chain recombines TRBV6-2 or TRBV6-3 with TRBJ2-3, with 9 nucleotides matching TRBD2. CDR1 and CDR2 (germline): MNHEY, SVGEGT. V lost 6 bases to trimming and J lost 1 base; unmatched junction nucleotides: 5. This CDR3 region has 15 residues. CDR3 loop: CASRLRGGGTDTQYF. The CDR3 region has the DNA TGTGCCAGCAGACTGCGGGGGGGTGGCACAGATACGCAGTATTTT.

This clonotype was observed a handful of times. CDR3 in amino acids: CASSSNAGTGALPYSYNEQFF. The CDR3 bases are TGTGCCAGCAGCTCGAATGCCGGGACAGGGGCGCTCCCTTACTCCTACAATGAGCAGTTCTTC. The rearrangement joins TRBV7-9 to TRBJ2-1; the match to TRBD1 covers 10 bases. Per the germline V gene, CDR1 is SEHNR and CDR2 is FQNEAQ (reference sequence). V lost 4 bases and J lost 0; bases outside the gene matches: 18. There are 21 residues in the CDR3.

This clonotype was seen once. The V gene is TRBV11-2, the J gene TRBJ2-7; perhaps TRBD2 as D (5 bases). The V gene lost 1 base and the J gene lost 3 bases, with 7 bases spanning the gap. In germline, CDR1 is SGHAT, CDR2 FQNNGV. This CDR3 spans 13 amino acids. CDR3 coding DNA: TGTGCCAGCAGCTTAGCGGGATACTACGAGCAGTACTTC. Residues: CASSLAGYYEQYF.

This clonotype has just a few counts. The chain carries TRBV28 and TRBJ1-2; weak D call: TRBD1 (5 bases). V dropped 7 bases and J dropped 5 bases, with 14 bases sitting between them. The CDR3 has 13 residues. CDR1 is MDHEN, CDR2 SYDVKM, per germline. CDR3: CASTEGVAYGYTF. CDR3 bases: TGTGCCAGCACTGAAGGGGTCGCTTATGGCTACACCTTC.

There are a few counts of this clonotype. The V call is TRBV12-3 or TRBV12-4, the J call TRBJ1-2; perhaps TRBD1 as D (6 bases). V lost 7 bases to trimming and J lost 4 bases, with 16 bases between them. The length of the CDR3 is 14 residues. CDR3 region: CASNSLTGTYGYTF. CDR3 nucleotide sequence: TGTGCCAGCAATTCCCTCACAGGGACCTATGGCTACACCTTC.

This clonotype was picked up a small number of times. The CDR3 sequence: CASSPPGGRMIGELFF. The CDR3 bases are TGCGCCAGCAGCCCGCCTGGCGGGAGGATGATCGGGGAGCTGTTTTTT. The V call is TRBV5-1, the J call TRBJ2-2, with 8 bases lining up with TRBD2. There are 16 residues in the CDR3. CDR1 SGHRS and CDR2 YFSETQ come from the germline V gene. After removal of 4 bases from V and 7 bases from J, the junction contained 12 bases not matched to a gene.

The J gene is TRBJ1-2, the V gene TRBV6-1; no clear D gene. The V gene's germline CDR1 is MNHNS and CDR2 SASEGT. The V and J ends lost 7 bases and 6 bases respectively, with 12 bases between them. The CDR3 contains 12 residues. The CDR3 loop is CASTLRSDGYTF. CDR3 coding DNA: TGTGCCAGCACGTTACGGAGCGATGGCTACACCTTC.

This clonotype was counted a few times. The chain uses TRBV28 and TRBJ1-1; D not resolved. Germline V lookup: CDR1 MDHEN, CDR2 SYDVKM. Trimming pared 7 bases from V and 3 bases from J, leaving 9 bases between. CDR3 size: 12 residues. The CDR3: CASIGRHTEAFF. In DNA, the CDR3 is TGTGCCAGCATAGGCAGGCACACTGAAGCTTTCTTT.

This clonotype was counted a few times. The CDR3 loop is CASSSDSYGLSDTQYF. CDR3 sequence (DNA): TGTGCCAGTAGTTCGGACAGCTACGGCTTGTCAGATACGCAGTATTTT. This chain connects TRBV19 to TRBJ2-3; weak D call: TRBD1 (6 bases). Germline CDR1 reads LNHDA; CDR2 reads SQIVND (reference sequence). The V end lost 5 bases, the J end lost 4 bases, and 19 bases lay between the germline ends. CDR3 length equals 16 residues.

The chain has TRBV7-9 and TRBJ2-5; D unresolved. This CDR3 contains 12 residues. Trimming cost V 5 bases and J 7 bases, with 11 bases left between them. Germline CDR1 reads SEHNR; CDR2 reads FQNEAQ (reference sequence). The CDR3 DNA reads TGTGCCAGCAGCGCCACCTTTGGGACCCAGTACTTC. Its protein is CASSATFGTQYF.

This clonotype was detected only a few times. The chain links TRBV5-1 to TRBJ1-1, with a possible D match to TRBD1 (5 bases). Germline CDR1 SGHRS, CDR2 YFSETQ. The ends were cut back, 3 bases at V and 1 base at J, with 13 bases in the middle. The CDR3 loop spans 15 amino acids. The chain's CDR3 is CASSSWVGTNTEAFF. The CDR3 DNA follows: TGCGCCAGCAGCTCCTGGGTAGGGACGAACACTGAAGCTTTCTTT.

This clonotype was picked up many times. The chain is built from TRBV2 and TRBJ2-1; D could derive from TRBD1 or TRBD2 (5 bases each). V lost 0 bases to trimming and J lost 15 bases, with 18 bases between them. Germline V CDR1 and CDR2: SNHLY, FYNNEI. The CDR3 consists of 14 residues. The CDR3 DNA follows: TGTGCCAGCAGTGAAGCACCCACCGGGACGGTGATGTTCTTC. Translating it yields CASSEAPTGTVMFF.

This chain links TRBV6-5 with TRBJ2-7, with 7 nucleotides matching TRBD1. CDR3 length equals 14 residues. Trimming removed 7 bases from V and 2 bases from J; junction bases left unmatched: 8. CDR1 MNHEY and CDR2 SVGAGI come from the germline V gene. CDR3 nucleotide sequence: TGTGCCAGCACCGCAAGGGACAGCACCTACGAGCAGTACTTC. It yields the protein CASTARDSTYEQYF.

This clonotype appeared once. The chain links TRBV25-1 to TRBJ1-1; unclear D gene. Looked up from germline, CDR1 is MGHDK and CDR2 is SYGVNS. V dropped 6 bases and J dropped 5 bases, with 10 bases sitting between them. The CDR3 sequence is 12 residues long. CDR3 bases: TGTGCCAGCAGGGCAGGTGGAACTGAAGCTTTCTTT. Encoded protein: CASRAGGTEAFF.

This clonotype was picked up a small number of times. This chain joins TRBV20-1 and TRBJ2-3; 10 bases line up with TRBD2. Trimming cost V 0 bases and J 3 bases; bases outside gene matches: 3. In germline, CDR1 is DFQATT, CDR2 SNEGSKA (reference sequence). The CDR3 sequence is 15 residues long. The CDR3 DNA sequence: TGCAGTGCTAGAGATGCTAGCGGGGGAACAGATACGCAGTATTTT. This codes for CSARDASGGTDTQYF.

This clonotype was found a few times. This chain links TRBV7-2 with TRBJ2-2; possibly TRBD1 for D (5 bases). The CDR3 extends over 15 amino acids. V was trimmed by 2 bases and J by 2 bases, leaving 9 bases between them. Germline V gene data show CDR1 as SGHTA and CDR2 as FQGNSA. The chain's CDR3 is CASSLSRANTGELFF. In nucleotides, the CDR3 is TGTGCCAGCAGCTTATCCAGGGCTAACACCGGGGAGCTGTTTTTT.

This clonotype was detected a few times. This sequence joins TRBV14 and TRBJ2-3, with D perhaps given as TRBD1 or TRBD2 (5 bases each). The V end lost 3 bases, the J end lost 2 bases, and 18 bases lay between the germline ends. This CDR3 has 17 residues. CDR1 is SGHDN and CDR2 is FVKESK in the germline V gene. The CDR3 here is CASSQDRGIPLTDTQYF. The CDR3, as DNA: TGTGCCAGCAGCCAGGATCGGGGCATACCCCTCACAGATACGCAGTATTTT.

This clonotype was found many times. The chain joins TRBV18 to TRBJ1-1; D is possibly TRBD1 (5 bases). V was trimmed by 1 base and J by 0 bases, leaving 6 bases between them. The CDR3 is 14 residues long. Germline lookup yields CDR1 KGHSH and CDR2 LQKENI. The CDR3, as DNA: TGTGCCAGCTCACCACAGGGGTTGAACACTGAAGCTTTCTTT. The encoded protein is CASSPQGLNTEAFF.

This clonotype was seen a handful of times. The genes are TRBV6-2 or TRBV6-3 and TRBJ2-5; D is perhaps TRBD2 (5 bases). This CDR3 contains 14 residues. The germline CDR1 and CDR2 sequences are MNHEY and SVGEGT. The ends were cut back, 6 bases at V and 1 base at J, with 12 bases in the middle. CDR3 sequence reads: CASRPPGSQETQYF. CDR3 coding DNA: TGTGCCAGCAGACCGCCGGGATCCCAAGAGACCCAGTACTTC.

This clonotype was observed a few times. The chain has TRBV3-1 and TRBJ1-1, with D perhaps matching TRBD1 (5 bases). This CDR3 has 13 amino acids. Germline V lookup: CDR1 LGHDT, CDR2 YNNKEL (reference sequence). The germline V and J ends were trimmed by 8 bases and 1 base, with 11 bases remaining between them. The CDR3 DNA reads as TGTGCCAGCGCCACCCAGGGGAACACTGAAGCTTTCTTT. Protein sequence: CASATQGNTEAFF.

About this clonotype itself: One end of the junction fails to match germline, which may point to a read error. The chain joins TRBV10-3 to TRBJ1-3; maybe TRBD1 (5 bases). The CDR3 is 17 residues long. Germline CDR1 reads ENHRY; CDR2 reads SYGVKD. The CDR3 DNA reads TGTGCCATCAGTGAGTCGGTGGACACCTTCTCTGGAACCACCATATATTTT. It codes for CAISESVDTFSGTTIYF.